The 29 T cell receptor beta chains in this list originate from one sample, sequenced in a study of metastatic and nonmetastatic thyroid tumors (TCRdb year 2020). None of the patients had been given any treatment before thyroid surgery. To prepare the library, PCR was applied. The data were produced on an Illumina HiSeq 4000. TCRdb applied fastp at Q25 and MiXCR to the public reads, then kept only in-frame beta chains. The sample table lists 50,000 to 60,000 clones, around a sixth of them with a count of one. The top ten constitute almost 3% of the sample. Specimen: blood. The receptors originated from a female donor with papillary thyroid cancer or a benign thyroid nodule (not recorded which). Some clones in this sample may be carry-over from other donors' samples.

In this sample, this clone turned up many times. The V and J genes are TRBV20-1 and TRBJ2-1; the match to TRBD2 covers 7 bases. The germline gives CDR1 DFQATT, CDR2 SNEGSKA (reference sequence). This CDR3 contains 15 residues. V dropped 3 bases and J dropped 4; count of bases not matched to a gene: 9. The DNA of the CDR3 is TGCAGTGCTAGGTACGGCGGGGGACCTTACAATGAGCAGTTCTTC. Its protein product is CSARYGGGPYNEQFF.

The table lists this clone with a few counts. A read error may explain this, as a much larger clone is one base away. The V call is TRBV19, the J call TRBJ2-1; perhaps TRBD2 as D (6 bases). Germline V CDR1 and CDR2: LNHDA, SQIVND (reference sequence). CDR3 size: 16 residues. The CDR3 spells CASNSPRGGAYNERFF. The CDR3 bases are TGTGCCAGTAATTCCCCCCGTGGAGGGGCCTACAATGAGCGGTTCTTC.

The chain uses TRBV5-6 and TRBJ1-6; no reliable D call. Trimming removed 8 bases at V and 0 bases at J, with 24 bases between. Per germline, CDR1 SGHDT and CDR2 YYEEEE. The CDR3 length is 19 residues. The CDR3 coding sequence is TGTGCCAGTAGTACCCCTCGGCCGGCCGGGGTCTCCTATAATTCACCCCTCCACTTT. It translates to CASSTPRPAGVSYNSPLHF.

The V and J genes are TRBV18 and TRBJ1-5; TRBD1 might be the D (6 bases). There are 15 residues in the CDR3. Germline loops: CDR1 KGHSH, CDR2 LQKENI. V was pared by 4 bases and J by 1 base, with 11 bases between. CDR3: CASSQGQPSNQPQHF. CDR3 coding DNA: TGTGCCAGCTCACAAGGACAGCCGAGCAATCAGCCCCAGCATTTT. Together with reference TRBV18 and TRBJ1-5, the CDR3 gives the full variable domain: NAGVMQNPRHLVRRRGQEARLRCSPMKGHSHVYWYRQLPEEGLKFMVYLQKENIIDESGMPKERFSAEFPKEGPSILRIQQVVRGDSAAYFCASSQGQPSNQPQHFGDGTRLSIL.

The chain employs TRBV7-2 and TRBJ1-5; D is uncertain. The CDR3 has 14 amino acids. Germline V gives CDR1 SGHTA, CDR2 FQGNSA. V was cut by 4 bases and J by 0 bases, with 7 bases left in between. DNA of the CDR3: TGTGCCAGCAGCTGGGATCATAGCAATCAGCCCCAGCATTTT. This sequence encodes CASSWDHSNQPQHF.

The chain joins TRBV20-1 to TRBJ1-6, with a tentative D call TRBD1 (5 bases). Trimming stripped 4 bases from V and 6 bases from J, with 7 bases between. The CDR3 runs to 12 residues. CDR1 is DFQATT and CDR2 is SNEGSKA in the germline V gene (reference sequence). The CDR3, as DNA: TGCAGTGCTACCAGGGTTAATTCACCCCTCCACTTT. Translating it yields CSATRVNSPLHF.

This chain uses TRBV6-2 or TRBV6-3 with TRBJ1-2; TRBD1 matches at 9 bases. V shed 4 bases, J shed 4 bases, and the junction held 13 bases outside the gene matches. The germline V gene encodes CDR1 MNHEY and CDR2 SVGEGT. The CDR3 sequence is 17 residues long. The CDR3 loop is CASSSFLTGGVGYGYTF. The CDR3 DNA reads TGTGCCAGCAGTTCCTTCCTCACAGGGGGCGTGGGCTATGGCTACACCTTC.

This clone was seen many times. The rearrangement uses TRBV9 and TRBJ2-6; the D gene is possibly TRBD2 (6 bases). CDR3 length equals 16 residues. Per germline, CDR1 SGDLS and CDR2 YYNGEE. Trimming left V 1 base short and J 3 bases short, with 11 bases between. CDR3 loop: CASSVPKEGGANVLTF. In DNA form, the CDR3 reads TGTGCCAGCAGCGTACCGAAGGAGGGTGGGGCCAACGTCCTGACTTTC.

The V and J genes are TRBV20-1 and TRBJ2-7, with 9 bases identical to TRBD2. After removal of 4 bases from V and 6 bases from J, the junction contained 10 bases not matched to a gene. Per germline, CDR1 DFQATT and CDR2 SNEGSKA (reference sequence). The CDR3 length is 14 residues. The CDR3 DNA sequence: TGCAGTGCTATATTTAGCGGGAGAGGGGGCGAGCAGTACTTC. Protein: CSAIFSGRGGEQYF.

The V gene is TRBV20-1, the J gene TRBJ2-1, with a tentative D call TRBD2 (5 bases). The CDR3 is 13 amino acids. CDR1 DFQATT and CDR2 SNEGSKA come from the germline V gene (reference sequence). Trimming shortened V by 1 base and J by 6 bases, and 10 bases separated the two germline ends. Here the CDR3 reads CSARAGRRNEQFF. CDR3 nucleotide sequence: TGCAGTGCTAGAGCGGGGAGACGCAATGAGCAGTTCTTC.

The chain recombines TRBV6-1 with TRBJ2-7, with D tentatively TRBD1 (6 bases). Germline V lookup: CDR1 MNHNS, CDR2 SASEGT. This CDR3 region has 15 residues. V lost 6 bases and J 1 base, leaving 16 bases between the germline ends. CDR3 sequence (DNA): TGTGCCAGCAGCGGACGACAGGTCCTATCCTACGAGCAGTACTTC. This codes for CASSGRQVLSYEQYF.

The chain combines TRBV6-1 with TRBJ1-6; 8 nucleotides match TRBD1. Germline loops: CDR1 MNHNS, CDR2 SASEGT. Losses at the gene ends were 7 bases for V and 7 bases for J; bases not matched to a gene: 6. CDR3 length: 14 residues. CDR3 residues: CASTTGGYNSPLHF. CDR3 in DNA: TGTGCCAGCACCACAGGGGGTTACAATTCACCCCTCCACTTT.

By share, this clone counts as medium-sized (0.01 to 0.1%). Written as DNA, the CDR3 is TGTGCCAGCAGTTTACTGACAGGGCGCCGAGCTTCACCCCTCCACTTT. Amino acids: CASSLLTGRRASPLHF. The J gene is TRBJ1-6, the V gene TRBV27, with 7 bases lining up with TRBD1. J lost 9 bases, V lost 2 bases, and 10 bases had no gene match. Germline V gene data show CDR1 as MNHEY and CDR2 as SMNVEV (reference sequence). The CDR3 length is 16 residues.

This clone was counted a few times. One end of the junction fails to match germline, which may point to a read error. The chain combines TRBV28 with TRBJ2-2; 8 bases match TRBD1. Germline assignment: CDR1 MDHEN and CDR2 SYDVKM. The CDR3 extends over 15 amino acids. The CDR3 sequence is CASTDQGAGTVELFF. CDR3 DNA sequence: TGTGCCAGCACCGATCAGGGGGCTGGCACCGTGGAGCTGTTTTTT.

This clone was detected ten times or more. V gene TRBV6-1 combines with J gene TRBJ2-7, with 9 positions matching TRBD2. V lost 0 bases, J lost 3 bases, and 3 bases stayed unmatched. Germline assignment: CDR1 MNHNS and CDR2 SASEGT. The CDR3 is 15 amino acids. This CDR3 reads CASSEAGLADYEQYF. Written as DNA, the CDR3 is TGTGCCAGCAGTGAAGCGGGACTAGCTGACTACGAGCAGTACTTC.

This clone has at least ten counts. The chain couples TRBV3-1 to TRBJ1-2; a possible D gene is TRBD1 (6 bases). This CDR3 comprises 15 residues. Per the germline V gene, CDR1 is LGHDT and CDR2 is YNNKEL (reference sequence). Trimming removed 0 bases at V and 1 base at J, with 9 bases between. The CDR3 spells CASSQDRGRNYGYTF. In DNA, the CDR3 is TGTGCCAGCAGCCAAGACAGGGGCCGTAACTATGGCTACACCTTC.

Written as DNA, the CDR3 is TGCAGCCCTTTGGGACAGGGAAAAACTCTCTATGGCTACACCTTC. This sequence encodes CSPLGQGKTLYGYTF. The chain carries TRBV29-1 and TRBJ1-2, with 9 bases fitting TRBD1. The CDR3 totals 15 residues. Germline CDR1 reads SQVTM; CDR2 reads ANQGSEA. The V segment lost 8 bases and the J segment 4 bases; nucleotides outside the gene matches: 14.

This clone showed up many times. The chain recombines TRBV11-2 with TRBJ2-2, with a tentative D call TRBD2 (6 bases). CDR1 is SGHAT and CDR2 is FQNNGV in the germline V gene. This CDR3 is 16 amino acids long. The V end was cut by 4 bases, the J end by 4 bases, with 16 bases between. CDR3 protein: CASSSRVAGPTGELFF. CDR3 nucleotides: TGTGCCAGCAGCTCCAGGGTGGCGGGACCCACCGGGGAGCTGTTTTTT.

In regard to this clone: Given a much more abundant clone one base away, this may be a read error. The CDR3 sequence is CAWSTRDGHVEKMFF. CDR3 DNA sequence: TGTGCCTGGAGTACTCGGGACGGCCATGTCGAAAAAATGTTTTTT. The chain is built from TRBV30 and TRBJ1-4; tentatively, D is TRBD1 (5 bases). Germline V gene sequence: CDR1 GTSNPN, CDR2 SVGIG (reference sequence). This CDR3 is 15 amino acids long. Together with reference TRBV30 and TRBJ1-4, the CDR3 gives the full variable domain: SQTIHQWPATLVQPVGSPLSLECTVEGTSNPNLYWYRQAAGRGLQLLFYSVGIGQISSEVPQNLSASRPQDRQFILSSKKLLLSDSGFYLCAWSTRDGHVEKMFFGSGTQLSVL.

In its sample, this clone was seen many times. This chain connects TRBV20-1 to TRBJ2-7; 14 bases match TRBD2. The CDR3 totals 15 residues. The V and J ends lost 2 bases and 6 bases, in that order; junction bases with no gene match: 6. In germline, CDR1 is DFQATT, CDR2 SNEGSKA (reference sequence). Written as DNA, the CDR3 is TGCAGTGCTAGACCTGGGACTAGCGGGAGTTCCGAGCAGTACTTC. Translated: CSARPGTSGSSEQYF.

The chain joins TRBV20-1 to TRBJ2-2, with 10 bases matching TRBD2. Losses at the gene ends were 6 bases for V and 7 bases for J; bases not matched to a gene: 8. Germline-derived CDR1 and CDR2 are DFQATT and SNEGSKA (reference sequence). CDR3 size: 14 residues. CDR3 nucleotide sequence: TGCAGTGCCCCAGCGGGAGGGCCAGGCGGGGAGCTGTTTTTT. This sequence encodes CSAPAGGPGGELFF.

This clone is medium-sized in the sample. CDR3 DNA: TGTGCCAGCAGTTCGAATAGCGGGAGAGATCTCGAGCAGTACTTC. Translated: CASSSNSGRDLEQYF. This chain links TRBV12-3 or TRBV12-4 with TRBJ2-7, with TRBD2 identical over 9 bases. With 4 bases clipped from V and 6 bases from J, the junction kept 10 bases outside the gene matches. The CDR3 loop spans 15 amino acids.

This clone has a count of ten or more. CDR3 sequence (DNA): TGCGCCAGCAGCCAGGGGCAGGGGAGGGCTTTCTTT. Residues: CASSQGQGRAFF. The chain uses TRBV5-1 and TRBJ1-1, with D perhaps TRBD1 (6 bases). V was shortened by 4 bases and J by 11 bases, with 15 bases between the two germline ends. Germline lookup yields CDR1 SGHRS and CDR2 YFSETQ. CDR3 length: 12 residues.

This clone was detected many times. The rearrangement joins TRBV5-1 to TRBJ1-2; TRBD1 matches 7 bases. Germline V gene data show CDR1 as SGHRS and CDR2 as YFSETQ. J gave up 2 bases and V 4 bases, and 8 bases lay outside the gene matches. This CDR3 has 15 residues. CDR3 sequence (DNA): TGCGCCAGCAGCGCTCGACAGGGTGGGAACTATGGCTACACCTTC. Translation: CASSARQGGNYGYTF.

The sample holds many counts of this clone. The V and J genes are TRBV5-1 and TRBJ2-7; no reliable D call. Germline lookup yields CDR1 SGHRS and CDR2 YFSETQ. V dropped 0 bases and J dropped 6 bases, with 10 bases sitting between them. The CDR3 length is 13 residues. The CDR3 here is CASSLGPGGEQYF. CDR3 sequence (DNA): TGCGCCAGCAGCTTGGGCCCCGGCGGCGAGCAGTACTTC.

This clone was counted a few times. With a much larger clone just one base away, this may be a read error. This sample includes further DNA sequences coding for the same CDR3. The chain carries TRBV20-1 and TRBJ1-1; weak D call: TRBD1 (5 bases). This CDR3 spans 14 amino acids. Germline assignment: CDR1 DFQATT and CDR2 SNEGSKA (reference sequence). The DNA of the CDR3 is TGCAGTGCTAGAAACCAGGGAACAAACACTGAGGCTTTCTTT. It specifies CSARNQGTNTEAFF.

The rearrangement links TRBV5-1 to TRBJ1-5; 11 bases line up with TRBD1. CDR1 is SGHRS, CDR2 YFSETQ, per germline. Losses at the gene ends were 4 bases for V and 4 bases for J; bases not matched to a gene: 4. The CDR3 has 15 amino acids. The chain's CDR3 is CASSPGTGGNQPQHF. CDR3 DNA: TGCGCCAGCAGCCCGGGGACAGGGGGAAATCAGCCCCAGCATTTT.

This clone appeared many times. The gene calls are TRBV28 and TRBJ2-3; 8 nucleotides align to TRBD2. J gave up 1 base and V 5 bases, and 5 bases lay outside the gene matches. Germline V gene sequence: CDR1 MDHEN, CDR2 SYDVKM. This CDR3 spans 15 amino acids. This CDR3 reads CASSGGREGTDTQYF. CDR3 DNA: TGTGCCAGCAGTGGGGGGCGGGAGGGCACAGATACGCAGTATTTT.

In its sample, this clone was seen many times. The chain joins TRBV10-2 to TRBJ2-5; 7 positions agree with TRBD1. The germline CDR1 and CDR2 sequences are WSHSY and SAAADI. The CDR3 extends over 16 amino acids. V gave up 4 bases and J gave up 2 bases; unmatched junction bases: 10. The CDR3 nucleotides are TGCGCCAGCAGTGGATCTAACGAGGGACAGCAAGAGACCCAGTACTTC. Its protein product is CASSGSNEGQQETQYF.